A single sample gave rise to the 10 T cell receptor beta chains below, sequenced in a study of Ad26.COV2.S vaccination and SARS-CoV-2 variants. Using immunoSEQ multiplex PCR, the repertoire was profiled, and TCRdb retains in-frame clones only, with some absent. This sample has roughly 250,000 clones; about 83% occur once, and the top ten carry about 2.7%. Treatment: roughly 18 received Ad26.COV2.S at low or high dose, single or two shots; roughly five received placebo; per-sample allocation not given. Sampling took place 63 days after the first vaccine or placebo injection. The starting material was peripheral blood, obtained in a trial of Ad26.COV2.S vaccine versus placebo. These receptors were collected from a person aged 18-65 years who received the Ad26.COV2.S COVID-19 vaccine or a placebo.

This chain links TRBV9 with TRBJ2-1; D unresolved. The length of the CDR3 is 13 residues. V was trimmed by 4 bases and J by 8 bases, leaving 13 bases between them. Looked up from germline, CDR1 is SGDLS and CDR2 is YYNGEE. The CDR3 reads CASSSDGSDEQFF. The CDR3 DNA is TGTGCCAGCAGCTCGGACGGCTCAGATGAGCAGTTCTTC.

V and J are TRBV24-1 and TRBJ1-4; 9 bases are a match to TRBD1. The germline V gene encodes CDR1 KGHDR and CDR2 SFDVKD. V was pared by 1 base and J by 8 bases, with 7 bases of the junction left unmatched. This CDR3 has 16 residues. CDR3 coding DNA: TGTGCCACCAGTGATTTAGCGGGGACAGGGAGGGAAAAACTGTTTTTT. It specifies CATSDLAGTGREKLFF.

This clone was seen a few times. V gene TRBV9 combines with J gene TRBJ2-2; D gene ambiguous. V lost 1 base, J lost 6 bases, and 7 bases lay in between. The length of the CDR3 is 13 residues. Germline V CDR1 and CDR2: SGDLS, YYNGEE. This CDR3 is CASSVTGPGELFF. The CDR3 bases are TGTGCCAGCAGCGTAACGGGTCCCGGGGAGCTGTTTTTT.

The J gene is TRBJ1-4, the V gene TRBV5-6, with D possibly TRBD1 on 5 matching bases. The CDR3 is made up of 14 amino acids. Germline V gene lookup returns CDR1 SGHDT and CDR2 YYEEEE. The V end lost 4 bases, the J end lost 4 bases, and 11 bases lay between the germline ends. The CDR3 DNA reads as TGTGCCAGCAGCCCGACAGCGCGTAATGAAAAACTGTTTTTT. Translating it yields CASSPTARNEKLFF.

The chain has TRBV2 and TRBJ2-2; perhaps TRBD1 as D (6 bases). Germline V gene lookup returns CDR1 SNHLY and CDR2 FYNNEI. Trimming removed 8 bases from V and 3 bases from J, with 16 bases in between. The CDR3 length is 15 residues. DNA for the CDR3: TGTGCCAGCGTCCCCAGGGGAAGGGACACCGGGGAGCTGTTTTTT. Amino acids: CASVPRGRDTGELFF.

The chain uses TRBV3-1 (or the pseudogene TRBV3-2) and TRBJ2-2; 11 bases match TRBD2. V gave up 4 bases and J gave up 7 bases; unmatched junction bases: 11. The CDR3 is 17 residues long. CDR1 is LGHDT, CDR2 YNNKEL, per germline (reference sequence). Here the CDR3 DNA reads TGTGCCAGCAGCCCTCAGACTAGCGGGGCTCGATTCGGGGAGCTGTTTTTT. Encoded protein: CASSPQTSGARFGELFF.

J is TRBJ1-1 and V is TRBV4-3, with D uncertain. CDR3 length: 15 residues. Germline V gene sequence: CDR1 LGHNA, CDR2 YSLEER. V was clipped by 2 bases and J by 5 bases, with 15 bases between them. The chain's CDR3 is CASSQLGPSRTEAFF. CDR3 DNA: TGCGCCAGCAGCCAACTGGGCCCCTCCAGGACTGAAGCTTTCTTT.

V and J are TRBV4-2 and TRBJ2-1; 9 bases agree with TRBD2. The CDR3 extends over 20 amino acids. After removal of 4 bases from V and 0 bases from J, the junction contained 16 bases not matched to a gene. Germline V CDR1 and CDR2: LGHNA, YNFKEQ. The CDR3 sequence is CASSPIGRRGGQGSYNEQFF. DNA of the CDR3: TGTGCCAGCAGCCCTATTGGACGGCGGGGGGGCCAAGGCTCCTACAATGAGCAGTTCTTC.

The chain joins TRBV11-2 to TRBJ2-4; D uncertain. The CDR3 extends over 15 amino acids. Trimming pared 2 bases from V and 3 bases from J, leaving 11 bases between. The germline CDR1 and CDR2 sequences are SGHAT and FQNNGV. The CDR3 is CASSLSRLGKNIQYF. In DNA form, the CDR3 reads TGTGCCAGCAGCTTATCCAGGTTGGGCAAAAACATTCAGTACTTC.

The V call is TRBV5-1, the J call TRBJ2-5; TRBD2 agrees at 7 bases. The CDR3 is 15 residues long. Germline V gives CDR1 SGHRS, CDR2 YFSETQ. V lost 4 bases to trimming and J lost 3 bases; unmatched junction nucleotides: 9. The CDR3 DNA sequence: TGCGCCAGCAGCCTCCCCGGGGGGAAAAAAGAGACCCAGTACTTC. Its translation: CASSLPGGKKETQYF.